The present entry profiles one T cell receptor beta chain with its context. What it binds is not known. Possible read error: a much larger clone is one base away. Without the conserved terminal phenylalanine or tryptophan, this CDR3 likely stems from a read error. TCRdb processed the multiplex PCR reads anew with MiXCR; each CDR3 protein has one entry. The sample lists around 110,000 distinct CDR3 sequences; less than 40% were seen once. The data are from a study of breast tumors, draining lymph nodes, adjacent tissues. Study-wide results and caveats: The data were judged consistent with most tumor T cells coming from lymph node and expanding in tumor. Luminal-like breast cancer showed significantly higher tumor–nontumor repertoire similarity than basal-like. Tumors had less TCR diversity than lymph nodes, more than nontumor tissue.

Samples came from axillary lymph nodes draining the breast cancer. V dropped 0 bases and J dropped 6; count of bases not matched to a gene: 7. Germline-derived CDR1 and CDR2 are KGHSH and LQKENI. The length of the CDR3 is 15 residues. This chain joins TRBV18 and TRBJ1-2; 7 positions match TRBD1. The clonotype comes from a female donor with breast cancer. Some clones in this sample may be carry-over from other donors' samples. The sample taken for sequencing was axillary lymph node tissue. The CDR3 coding sequence is TGTGCCAGCTCACCACCGGAGACAGGGAGGGATGGCTACACCTCC. Protein product: CASSPPETGRDGYTS.